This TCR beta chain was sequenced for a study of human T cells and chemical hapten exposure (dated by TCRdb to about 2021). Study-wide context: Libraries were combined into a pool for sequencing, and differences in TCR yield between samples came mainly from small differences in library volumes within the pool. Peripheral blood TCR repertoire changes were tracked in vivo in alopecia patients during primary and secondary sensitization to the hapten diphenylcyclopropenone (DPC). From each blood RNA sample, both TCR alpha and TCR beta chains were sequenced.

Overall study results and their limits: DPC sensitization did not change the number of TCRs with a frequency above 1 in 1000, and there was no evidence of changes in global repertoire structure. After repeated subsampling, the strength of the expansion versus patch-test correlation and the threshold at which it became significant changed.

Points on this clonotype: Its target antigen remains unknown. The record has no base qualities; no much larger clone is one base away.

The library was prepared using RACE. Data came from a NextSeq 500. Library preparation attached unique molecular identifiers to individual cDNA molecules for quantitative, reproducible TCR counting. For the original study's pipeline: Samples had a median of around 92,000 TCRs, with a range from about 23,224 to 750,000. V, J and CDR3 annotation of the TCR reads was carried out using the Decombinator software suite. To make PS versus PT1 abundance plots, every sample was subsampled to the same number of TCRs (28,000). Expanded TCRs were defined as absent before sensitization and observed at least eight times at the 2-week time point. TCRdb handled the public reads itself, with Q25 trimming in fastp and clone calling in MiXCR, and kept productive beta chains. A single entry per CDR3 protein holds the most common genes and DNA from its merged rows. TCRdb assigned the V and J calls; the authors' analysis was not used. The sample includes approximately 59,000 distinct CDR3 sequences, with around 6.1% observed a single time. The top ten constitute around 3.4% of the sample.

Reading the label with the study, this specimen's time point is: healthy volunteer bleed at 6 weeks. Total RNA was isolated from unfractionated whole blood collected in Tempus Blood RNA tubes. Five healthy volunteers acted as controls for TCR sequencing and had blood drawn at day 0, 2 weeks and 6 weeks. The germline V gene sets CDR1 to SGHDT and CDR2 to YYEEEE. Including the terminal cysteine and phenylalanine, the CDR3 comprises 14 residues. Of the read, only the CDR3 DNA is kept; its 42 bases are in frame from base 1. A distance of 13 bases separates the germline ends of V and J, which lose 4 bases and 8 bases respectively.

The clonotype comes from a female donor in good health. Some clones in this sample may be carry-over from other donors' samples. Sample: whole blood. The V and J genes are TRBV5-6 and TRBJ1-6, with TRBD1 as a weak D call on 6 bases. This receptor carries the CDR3 CASSLGAGDSPLHF. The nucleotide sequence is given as TGTGCCAGCAGCCTGGGAGCAGGGGATTCACCCCTCCACTTT.